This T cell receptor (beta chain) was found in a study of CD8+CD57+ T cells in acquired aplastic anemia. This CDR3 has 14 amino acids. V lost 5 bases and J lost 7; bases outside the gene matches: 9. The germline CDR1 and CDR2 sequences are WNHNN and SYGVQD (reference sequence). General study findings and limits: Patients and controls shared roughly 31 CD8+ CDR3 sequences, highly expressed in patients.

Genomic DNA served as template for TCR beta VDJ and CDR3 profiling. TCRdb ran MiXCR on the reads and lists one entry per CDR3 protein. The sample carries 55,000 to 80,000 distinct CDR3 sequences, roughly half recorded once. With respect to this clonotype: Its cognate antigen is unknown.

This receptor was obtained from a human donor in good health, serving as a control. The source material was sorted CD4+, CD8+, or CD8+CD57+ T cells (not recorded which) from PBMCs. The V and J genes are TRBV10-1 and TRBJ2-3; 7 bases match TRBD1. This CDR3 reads CASSSPGGTNTQYF. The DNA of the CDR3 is TGCGCCAGCAGTTCTCCAGGGGGTACCAATACGCAGTATTTT.